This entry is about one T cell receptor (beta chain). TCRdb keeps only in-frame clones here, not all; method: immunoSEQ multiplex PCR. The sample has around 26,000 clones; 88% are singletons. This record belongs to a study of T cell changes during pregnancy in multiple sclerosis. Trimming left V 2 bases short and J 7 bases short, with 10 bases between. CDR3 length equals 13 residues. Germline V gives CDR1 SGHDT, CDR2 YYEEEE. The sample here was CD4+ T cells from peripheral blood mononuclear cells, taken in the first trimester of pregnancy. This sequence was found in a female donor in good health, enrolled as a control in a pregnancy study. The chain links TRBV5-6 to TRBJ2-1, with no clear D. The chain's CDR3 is CASSFEPLNEQFF. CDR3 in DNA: TGTGCCAGCAGCTTTGAACCCCTAAATGAGCAGTTCTTC.